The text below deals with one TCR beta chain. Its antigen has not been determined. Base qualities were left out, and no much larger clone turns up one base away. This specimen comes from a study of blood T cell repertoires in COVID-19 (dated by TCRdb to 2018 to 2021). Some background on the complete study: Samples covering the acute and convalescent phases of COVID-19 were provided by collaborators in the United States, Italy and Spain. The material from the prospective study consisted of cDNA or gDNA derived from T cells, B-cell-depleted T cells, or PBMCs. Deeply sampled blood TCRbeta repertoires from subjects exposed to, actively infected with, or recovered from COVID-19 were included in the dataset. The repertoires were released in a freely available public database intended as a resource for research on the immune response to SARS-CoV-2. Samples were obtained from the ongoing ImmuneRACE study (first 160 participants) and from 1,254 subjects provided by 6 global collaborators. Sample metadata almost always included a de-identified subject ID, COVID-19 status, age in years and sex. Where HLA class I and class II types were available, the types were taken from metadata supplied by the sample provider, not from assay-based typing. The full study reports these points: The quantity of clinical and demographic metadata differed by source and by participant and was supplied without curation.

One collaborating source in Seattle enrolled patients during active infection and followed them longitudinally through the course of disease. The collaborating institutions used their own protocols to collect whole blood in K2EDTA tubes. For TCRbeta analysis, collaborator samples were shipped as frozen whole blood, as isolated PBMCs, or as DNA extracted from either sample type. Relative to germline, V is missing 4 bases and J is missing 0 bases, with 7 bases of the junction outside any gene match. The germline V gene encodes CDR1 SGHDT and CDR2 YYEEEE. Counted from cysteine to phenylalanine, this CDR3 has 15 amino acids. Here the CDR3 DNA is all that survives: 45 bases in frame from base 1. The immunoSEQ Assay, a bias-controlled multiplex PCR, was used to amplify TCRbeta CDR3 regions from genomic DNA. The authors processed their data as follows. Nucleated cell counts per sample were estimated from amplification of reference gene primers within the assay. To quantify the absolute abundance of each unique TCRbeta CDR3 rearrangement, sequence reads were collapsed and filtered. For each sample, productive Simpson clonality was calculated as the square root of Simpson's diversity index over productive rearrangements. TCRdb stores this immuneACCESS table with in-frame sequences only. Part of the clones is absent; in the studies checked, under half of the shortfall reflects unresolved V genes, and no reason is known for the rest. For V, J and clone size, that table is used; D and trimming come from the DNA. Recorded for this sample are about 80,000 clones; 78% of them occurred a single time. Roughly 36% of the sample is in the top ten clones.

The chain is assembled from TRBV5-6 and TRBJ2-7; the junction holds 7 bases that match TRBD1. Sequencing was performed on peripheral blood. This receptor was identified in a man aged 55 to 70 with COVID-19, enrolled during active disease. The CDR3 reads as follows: CASSTLQGSSYEQYF. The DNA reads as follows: TGTGCCAGCAGCACCCTACAGGGGAGCTCCTACGAGCAGTACTTC.